This TCR beta chain originates from a study of identical twins. MiXCR, applied by TCRdb to the 5' RACE reads, yields one record per CDR3 protein. The data hold some 250,000 distinct CDR3 sequences, with roughly 7.1% observed a single time. This clonotype was seen a handful of times. With 6 bases removed from V and 2 bases from J, the gap between germline ends came to 17 bases. In germline, CDR1 is LGHNA, CDR2 YSLEER. The CDR3 loop spans 16 amino acids. The same specimen was also included in a second study, on T cells expressing NK-cell markers. This second report adds: Just one sequenced donor of eight was HCMV-seronegative, while seven were seropositive. Sorting was limited to alpha-beta TCR-expressing T cells with an anti-gamma-delta TCR antibody in several experiments. CD8+ T cells in roughly six donors included dominant NKG2C+ clonotypes at about 1.0-8%. Expanded clones of NKG2C+ T cells had an unclear HCMV specificity.

The specimen sequenced was CD8+ T cells sorted from blood. The sequence was obtained from a woman in her late teens or twenties in good health. The chain combines TRBV4-3 with TRBJ2-1; TRBD2 is a possible D gene (5 bases). CDR3 sequence reads: CASSPRVSVTYNEQFF. The CDR3 DNA is TGCGCCAGCAGTCCTCGGGTTAGCGTGACCTACAATGAGCAGTTCTTC.